This entry concerns a single T cell receptor (beta chain). Clones were sequenced by immunoSEQ multiplex PCR, and TCRdb holds only the in-frame ones, with some missing. The sample carries 85,000 to 130,000 clones, around 90% recorded once. This entry belongs to a study of T cell changes during pregnancy in multiple sclerosis. This clonotype was obtained from a female donor with multiple sclerosis, enrolled in a pregnancy study. Source: peripheral blood, taken before pregnancy.

The CDR3 loop reads CASSEAGGTDTQYF. The CDR3 DNA sequence: TGTGCCAGCAGTGAGGCGGGGGGCACAGATACGCAGTATTTT. V is TRBV6-1 and J is TRBJ2-3, with 7 nucleotides matching TRBD2. The CDR3 contains 14 residues. Per the germline V gene, CDR1 is MNHNS and CDR2 is SASEGT. Losses at the gene ends were 3 bases for V and 1 base for J; bases not matched to a gene: 1.